This TCR beta chain emerged from a study of OX40 agonist ivuxolimab in advanced cancers. Findings of the study overall: Some nonresponders additionally presented with little normalized T-cell clonal expansion.

Produced via immunoSEQ multiplex PCR; TCRdb's table is partial and in-frame only. The sample has over 100,000 clones, about 93% seen once. This CDR3 has 15 residues. Germline assignment: CDR1 LNHDA and CDR2 SQIVND (reference sequence). The ends lost 3 bases at V and 1 base at J; junction bases unmatched: 2. In regard to this clone: Its antigen is not identified. At the DNA level, this CDR3 is encoded by other sequences in the same sample as well.

This chain uses TRBV19 with TRBJ2-3; 9 nucleotides agree with TRBD1. The TCR comes from an adult with an advanced solid tumor such as melanoma, head and neck, liver or kidney cancer. The source material was CD4+ or CD8+ T cells sorted from blood, sampled in a trial of the OX40 agonist ivuxolimab. As DNA, the CDR3 is TGTGCCAGTAGTATTAGGACAGGGGGCACAGATACGCAGTATTTT. Translated, it gives CASSIRTGGTDTQYF.